The 18 T cell receptor beta chains presented below share a single source sample, sequenced in a study of CD8+ T cells in alopecia areata (dated by TCRdb to 2017 to 2018). Libraries were prepared through the immunoSEQ multiplex PCR assay. For TCR sequencing, RNA was extracted from every sample and reverse transcribed into cDNA to serve as template. TCRdb carries this immuneACCESS record with in-frame sequences only. Its versions omit some clonotypes, under half of them owing to an unresolved V gene in the studies checked, with the rest unexplained. Present in this sample are 120,000 or so clones, around 61% of which were seen just once. The ten largest clones represent around 3% of the sample. Sample: CD4+ T cells sorted from blood. These receptors all stem from a human donor in good health.

The chain links TRBV5-4 to TRBJ2-3, with TRBD2 matching over 7 bases. Germline CDR1 is SGHNT and CDR2 is YYREEE (reference sequence). V gave up 5 bases and J gave up 2 bases; unmatched junction bases: 5. The length of the CDR3 is 14 residues. CDR3 sequence: CASSSWDYTDTQYF. The DNA for the CDR3 is TGTGCCAGCAGTTCCTGGGACTACACAGATACGCAGTATTTT.

This clone was detected a few times. The rearrangement links TRBV30 to TRBJ2-1, with D perhaps TRBD2 (5 bases). The germline V and J ends were trimmed by 1 base and 6 bases, with 13 bases remaining between them. Germline V gene data show CDR1 as GTSNPN and CDR2 as SVGIG (reference sequence). The CDR3 extends over 14 amino acids. CDR3 region: CAWSALSGINEQFF. In DNA, the CDR3 is TGTGCCTGGAGTGCACTTTCGGGGATCAATGAGCAGTTCTTC.

This clone was recorded only once. The CDR3 bases are TGTGCCAGCAGCCAAATCAGCACAGGGAGGGGTCAGCCCCAGCATTTT. Residues: CASSQISTGRGQPQHF. The J gene is TRBJ1-5, the V gene TRBV4-2; possible D gene TRBD1, 6 bases. This CDR3 is 16 amino acids long. V was shortened by 2 bases and J by 6 bases, with 17 bases between the two germline ends. Germline V gene lookup returns CDR1 LGHNA and CDR2 YNFKEQ.

This clone was found a few times. The chain joins TRBV29-1 to TRBJ2-5, with 14 nucleotides matching TRBD2. There are 15 residues in the CDR3. Losses at the gene ends were 5 bases for V and 5 bases for J; bases not matched to a gene: 7. Germline V CDR1 and CDR2: SQVTM, ANQGSEA. CDR3 nucleotides: TGCAGCGTTCCCAGGGGACTAGCGGGGGAGGAGACCCAGTACTTC. It codes for CSVPRGLAGEETQYF.

This chain links TRBV5-1 with TRBJ2-3; possibly TRBD1 for D (5 bases). Trimming left V 0 bases short and J 6 bases short, with 11 bases between. The CDR3 has 14 amino acids. Germline CDR1 reads SGHRS; CDR2 reads YFSETQ. The CDR3 loop reads CASSLGQQKDTQYF. In DNA, the CDR3 is TGCGCCAGCAGCTTGGGACAGCAGAAGGATACGCAGTATTTT.

This rearrangement joins TRBV11-2 to TRBJ2-5; D tentatively reads TRBD1 or TRBD2 (5 bases each). The germline gives CDR1 SGHAT, CDR2 FQNNGV. The CDR3 length is 12 residues. Trimming left V 8 bases short and J 7 bases short, with 14 bases between. CDR3 sequence: CASGTSAGTQYF. The CDR3, as DNA: TGTGCCAGCGGGACCTCGGCGGGGACCCAGTACTTC.

V usage is TRBV29-1 and J usage is TRBJ1-2; D is uncertain. V lost 1 base and J lost 3, with 6 bases in between. Per the germline V gene, CDR1 is SQVTM and CDR2 is ANQGSEA. The CDR3 loop spans 12 amino acids. CDR3 DNA: TGCAGCGTTGAAGTGGGGTACTATGGCTACACCTTC. Amino acids: CSVEVGYYGYTF.

The chain uses TRBV11-2 and TRBJ2-1, with D uncertain. The V gene's germline CDR1 is SGHAT and CDR2 FQNNGV. V lost 5 bases to trimming and J lost 4 bases, with 9 bases between them. This CDR3 region has 13 residues. The CDR3 bases are TGTGCCAGCAGCCATTCGGTTTACAATGAGCAGTTCTTC. It specifies CASSHSVYNEQFF.

The genes are TRBV30 and TRBJ1-6; unclear D gene. Trimming removed 1 base at V and 0 bases at J, with 10 bases between. Germline CDR1 is GTSNPN and CDR2 is SVGIG (reference sequence). The CDR3 covers 16 residues. The CDR3 nucleotides are TGTGCCTGGAGTGCGGCGGGCATCTCCTATAATTCACCCCTCCACTTT. Translating it yields CAWSAAGISYNSPLHF.

This chain links TRBV29-1 with TRBJ2-6; no definite D call. The germline CDR1 and CDR2 sequences are SQVTM and ANQGSEA. Trimming left V 4 bases short and J 0 bases short, with 10 bases between. This CDR3 comprises 15 residues. The CDR3 loop reads CSVAGTNSGANVLTF. The CDR3 DNA is TGCAGCGTTGCGGGTACCAACTCTGGGGCCAACGTCCTGACTTTC.

The chain links TRBV2 to TRBJ2-5; D is undetermined. CDR3 length: 14 amino acids. Trimming left V 5 bases short and J 4 bases short, with 14 bases between. Germline-derived CDR1 and CDR2 are SNHLY and FYNNEI. This CDR3 reads CASSHPALGETQYF. The DNA of the CDR3 is TGTGCCAGCAGTCACCCAGCATTGGGAGAGACCCAGTACTTC.

The rearrangement links TRBV29-1 to TRBJ1-1; D remains unclear. Trimming removed 7 bases from V and 5 bases from J, with 23 bases in between. Germline V gene data show CDR1 as SQVTM and CDR2 as ANQGSEA. This CDR3 contains 15 residues. The CDR3 here is CSASPGGEVGTEAFF. The CDR3 nucleotides are TGCAGCGCATCACCGGGTGGAGAGGTCGGGACTGAAGCTTTCTTT.

The chain is built from TRBV15 and TRBJ2-3; D ambiguous. Germline values: CDR1 LNHNV, CDR2 YYDKDF (reference sequence). The CDR3 sequence is 16 residues long. The V end lost 5 bases, the J end lost 0 bases, and 15 bases lay between the germline ends. The CDR3 bases are TGTGCCACCAGCTCCGCGCATTACCCTAGCACAGATACGCAGTATTTT. Its protein product is CATSSAHYPSTDTQYF.

The chain uses TRBV10-1 and TRBJ2-1; possibly TRBD1 for D (5 bases). V was pared by 6 bases and J by 1 base, with 10 bases between. The CDR3 totals 14 residues. Germline V gives CDR1 WNHNN, CDR2 SYGVQD (reference sequence). CDR3 sequence (DNA): TGCGCCAGCAGCCCGACAGTGTCCTACAATGAGCAGTTCTTC. The encoded protein is CASSPTVSYNEQFF.

This clone came up many times. The CDR3 DNA follows: TGTGCCAGCAGCCTTGGGACACCTGGGGAGACCCAGTACTTC. Its translation is CASSLGTPGETQYF. This sequence joins TRBV7-2 and TRBJ2-5; D possibly corresponds to TRBD1 (6 bases). The CDR3 totals 14 residues. V lost 5 bases, J lost 5 bases, and 15 bases lay in between. The germline gives CDR1 SGHTA, CDR2 FQGNSA.

V usage is TRBV7-9 and J usage is TRBJ1-2; tentative D call: TRBD1 (5 bases). From germline, CDR1 is SEHNR and CDR2 FQNEAQ (reference sequence). Trimming took off 3 bases at V and 0 bases at J, with 17 bases between the two ends. The CDR3 runs 17 residues. The chain's CDR3 is CASSFYGKGDSNYGYTF. DNA for the CDR3: TGTGCCAGCAGCTTTTACGGCAAAGGGGACTCTAACTATGGCTACACCTTC.

This clone was recorded a few times. The rearrangement uses TRBV11-2 and TRBJ2-3; D gene unclear. The CDR3 runs 15 residues. Germline V CDR1 and CDR2: SGHAT, FQNNGV. The germline V and J ends were trimmed by 5 bases and 8 bases, with 20 bases remaining between them. The CDR3 spells CASSVVAGGPVTQYF. The CDR3 nucleotides are TGTGCCAGCAGCGTAGTAGCAGGTGGTCCCGTTACGCAGTATTTT. The whole variable domain, filled in from reference TRBV11-2 and TRBJ2-3, reads EAGVAQSPRYKIIEKRQSVAFWCNPISGHATLYWYQQILGQGPKLLIQFQNNGVVDDSQLPKDRFSAERLKGVDSTLKIQPAKLEDSAVYLCASSVVAGGPVTQYFGPGTRLTVL.

This clone was seen more than once but under ten times. V gene TRBV5-1 combines with J gene TRBJ1-2; no clear D. The CDR3 extends over 16 amino acids. Germline-derived CDR1 and CDR2 are SGHRS and YFSETQ. Trimming removed 1 base at V and 1 base at J, with 14 bases between. The CDR3 reads CASSLTTAFVNYGYTF. CDR3 nucleotide sequence: TGCGCCAGCAGCTTGACCACAGCTTTCGTTAACTATGGCTACACCTTC.